This TCR beta chain was captured by sequencing in a study of cytomegalovirus exposure and HLA in healthy donors. The CDR3 totals 17 residues. From germline, CDR1 is SGDLS and CDR2 YYNGEE. V was pared by 1 base and J by 1 base, with 16 bases between. This clone was counted only a few times. The antigen remains unidentified. General observations from the study: Across donors, presence/absence analyses took sequencing depth to be roughly uniform.

Primers for the PCR totalled 60 Vbeta and 13 Jbeta. Method: immunoSEQ multiplex PCR; TCRdb's copy keeps in-frame clones and lacks some. The sample has about 170,000 clones, approximately 76% seen once. The sample taken for sequencing was PBMCs. The clonotype originates from a woman younger than 30 in good health and CMV-seropositive. J is TRBJ2-3 and V is TRBV9; D is perhaps TRBD2 (7 bases). CDR3 protein: CASSVLGGAGGTDTQYF. DNA for the CDR3: TGTGCCAGCAGCGTATTGGGGGGGGCCGGGGGCACAGATACGCAGTATTTT.